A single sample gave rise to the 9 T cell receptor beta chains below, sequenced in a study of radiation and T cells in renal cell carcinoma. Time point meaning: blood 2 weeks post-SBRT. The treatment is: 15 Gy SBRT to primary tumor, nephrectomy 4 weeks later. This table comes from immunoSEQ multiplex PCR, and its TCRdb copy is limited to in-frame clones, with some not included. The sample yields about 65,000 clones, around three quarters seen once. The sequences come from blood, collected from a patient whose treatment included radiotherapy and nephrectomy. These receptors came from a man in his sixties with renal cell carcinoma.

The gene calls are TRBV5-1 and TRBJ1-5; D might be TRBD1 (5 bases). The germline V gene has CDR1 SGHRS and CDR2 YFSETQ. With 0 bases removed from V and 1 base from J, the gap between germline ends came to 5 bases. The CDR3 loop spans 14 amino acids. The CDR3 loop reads CASSLGQSNQPQHF. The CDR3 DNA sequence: TGCGCCAGCAGCTTGGGACAGAGCAATCAGCCCCAGCATTTT.

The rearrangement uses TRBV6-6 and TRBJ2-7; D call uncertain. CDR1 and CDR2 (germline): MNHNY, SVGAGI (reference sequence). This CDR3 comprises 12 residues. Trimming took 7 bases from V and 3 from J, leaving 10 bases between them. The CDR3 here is CASTLDGYEQYF. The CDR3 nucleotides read TGTGCCAGCACTTTAGACGGCTACGAGCAGTACTTC.

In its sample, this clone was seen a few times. As DNA, the CDR3 is TGTGCCAGCAGCAGACATCCCCCCAGGGGGGTATTTGAGACCCAGTACTTC. Translating gives CASSRHPPRGVFETQYF. This rearrangement joins TRBV7-2 to TRBJ2-5, with TRBD1 as a possible D gene (7 bases). The V gene lost 5 bases and the J gene lost 5 bases, with 24 bases spanning the gap. This CDR3 comprises 17 residues. From germline, CDR1 is SGHTA and CDR2 FQGNSA.

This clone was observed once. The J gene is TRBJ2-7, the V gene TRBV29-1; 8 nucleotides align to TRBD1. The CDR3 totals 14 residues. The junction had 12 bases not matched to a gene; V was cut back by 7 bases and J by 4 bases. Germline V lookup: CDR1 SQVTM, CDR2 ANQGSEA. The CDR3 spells CSASPGQAMYEQYF. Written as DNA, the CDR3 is TGCAGCGCCTCCCCGGGACAGGCGATGTACGAGCAGTACTTC.

For the CDR3, the DNA is TGTGCCAGTGGGACTAGCGGAGGGAAAGAGACCCAGTACTTC. Translation: CASGTSGGKETQYF. The chain has TRBV19 and TRBJ2-5, with 11 bases matching TRBD2. J gave up 3 bases and V 8 bases, and 5 bases lay outside the gene matches. Germline V lookup: CDR1 LNHDA, CDR2 SQIVND (reference sequence). This CDR3 spans 14 amino acids.

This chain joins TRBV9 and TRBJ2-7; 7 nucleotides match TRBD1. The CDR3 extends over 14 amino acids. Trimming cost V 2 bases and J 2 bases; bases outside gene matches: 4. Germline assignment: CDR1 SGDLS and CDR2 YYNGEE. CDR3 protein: CASSVSDRAYEQYF. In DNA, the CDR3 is TGTGCCAGCAGCGTTTCAGACAGGGCCTACGAGCAGTACTTC. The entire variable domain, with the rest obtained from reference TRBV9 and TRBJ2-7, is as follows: DSGVTQTPKHLITATGQRVTLRCSPRSGDLSVYWYQQSLDQGLQFLIQYYNGEERAKGNILERFSAQQFPDLHSELNLSSLELGDSALYFCASSVSDRAYEQYFGPGTRLTVT.

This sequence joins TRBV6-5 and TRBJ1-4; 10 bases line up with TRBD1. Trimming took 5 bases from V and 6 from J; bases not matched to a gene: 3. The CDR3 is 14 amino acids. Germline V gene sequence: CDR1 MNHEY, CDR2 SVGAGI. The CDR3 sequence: CASSPDRGHEKLFF. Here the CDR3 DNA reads TGTGCCAGCAGTCCCGACAGGGGGCATGAAAAACTGTTTTTT.

For the CDR3, the DNA is TGTGCCAGCAGCTTAATGGCCTCCGGGGAGCTGTTTTTT. Amino acids: CASSLMASGELFF. J is TRBJ2-2 and V is TRBV7-2, with unresolved D. Germline CDR1 reads SGHTA; CDR2 reads FQGNSA. The ends were cut back, 2 bases at V and 6 bases at J, with 7 bases in the middle. The CDR3 extends over 13 amino acids.

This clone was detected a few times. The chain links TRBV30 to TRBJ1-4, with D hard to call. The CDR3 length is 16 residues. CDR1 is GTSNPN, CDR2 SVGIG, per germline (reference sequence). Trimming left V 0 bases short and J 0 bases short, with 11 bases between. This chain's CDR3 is CAWSVELGSTNEKLFF. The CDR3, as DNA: TGTGCCTGGAGTGTCGAACTTGGGTCAACTAATGAAAAACTGTTTTTT.